Listed below are T cell receptor beta chains from one sample, sequenced in a study of OX40 agonist ivuxolimab in advanced cancers. Assay: immunoSEQ multiplex PCR; the TCRdb copy retains only in-frame clones and omits some. The data contain tens of thousands of clones, approximately 90% of them singletons. This specimen consisted of CD4+ or CD8+ T cells sorted from blood, obtained in a trial of the OX40 agonist ivuxolimab. Receptors originate from an adult with an advanced solid tumor such as melanoma, head and neck, liver or kidney cancer. Both conserved end residues are part of each CDR3. A D gene is named only where the DNA matches it firmly. Not all rows give a size; the values are once, few, many and, for expanded clones, a class.

D	size	J	V	DNA	CDR3
.	once	TRBJ2-5	TRBV11-2	TGTGCCAGCAGCCCAAACGGCATTTTCCAAGAGACCCAGTACTTC	CASSPNGIFQETQYF
.	many	TRBJ1-2	TRBV5-1	TGCGCCAGCAGCTTGTCGGGGTTGGGCTACACCTTC	CASSLSGLGYTF
.	once	TRBJ1-4	TRBV6-6	TGTGCCAGCAGTCTACTAGGGGCAAGTGAAAAACTGTTTTTT	CASSLLGASEKLFF
.	once	TRBJ1-5	TRBV5-8	TGTGCCAGCAGTATGCTACCGGGGCGCAAAGGCAATCAGCCCCAGCATTTT	CASSMLPGRKGNQPQHF
.	.	TRBJ2-5	TRBV10-3	TGTGCCATTTCGGATCGGGGGGAGACCCAGTACTTC	CAISDRGETQYF
.	.	TRBJ2-7	TRBV7-2	TGTGCCAGCAGCTTGATGGGCGGGTCCTACGAGCAGTACTTC	CASSLMGGSYEQYF
.	.	TRBJ1-5	TRBV19	TGTGCCAGTAGTATTGTCGGTAGCAATCAGCCCCAGCATTTT	CASSIVGSNQPQHF
.	.	TRBJ1-5	TRBV19	TGTGCCAGTAGTATAAGGGACGGATTGAATCAGCCCCAGCATTTT	CASSIRDGLNQPQHF
.	.	TRBJ1-2	TRBV27	TGTGCCAGCAGTTTATCTCATCAGGGGTACAATGGCTACACCTTC	CASSLSHQGYNGYTF
TRBD2	.	TRBJ2-3	TRBV4-3	TGCGCCAGCAGCCAAGTAACGGGAGGTTGGGCAGATACGCAGTATTTT	CASSQVTGGWADTQYF
.	.	TRBJ2-5	TRBV5-6	TGTGCCAGCAGCTTCGCAGGGGAGGGATCGGCCCAGTACTTC	CASSFAGEGSAQYF
TRBD1	.	TRBJ2-6	TRBV19	TGTGCCAGTTGGGGACAGGACTCTGGGGCCAACGTCCTGACTTTC	CASWGQDSGANVLTF
TRBD2	.	TRBJ2-1	TRBV7-2	TGTGCCAGCAGCTTCAGCGGGGGGCTTGATGAGCAGTTCTTC	CASSFSGGLDEQFF
.	.	TRBJ2-2	TRBV7-8	TGTGCCAGCAGCAATCGGCGGGCAACTACGAACACCGGGGAGCTGTTTTTT	CASSNRRATTNTGELFF
.	.	TRBJ1-3	TRBV5-1	TGCGCCAGCAGCTTGATTCCGTCCTCTGGAAACACCATATATTTT	CASSLIPSSGNTIYF
.	.	TRBJ1-5	TRBV11-2	TGTGCCAGCAGCTTATCGGCAGAATCTAGACAGCCCCAGCATTTT	CASSLSAESRQPQHF
TRBD1	.	TRBJ1-1	TRBV5-4	TGTGCCAGCAGCACCGACAGGGGGCTTGGCACTGAAGCTTTCTTT	CASSTDRGLGTEAFF
.	.	TRBJ1-2	TRBV29-1	TGCAGCGTTAAACCTACAGGGAGTGTAGGCTACACCTTC	CSVKPTGSVGYTF
.	.	TRBJ1-2	TRBV6-5	TGTGCCAGCAGCTACCAGACTGTGGGGAACTATGGCTACACCTTC	CASSYQTVGNYGYTF
TRBD2	few	TRBJ2-4	TRBV5-1	TGCGCCAGCAGCTTGAGGCAGGGAGGGGCCAAAAACATTCAGTACTTC	CASSLRQGGAKNIQYF
.	.	TRBJ2-2	TRBV7-2	TGTGCCAGCAGCTGGGCGGGGGCAGGTTCGAACACCGGGGAGCTGTTTTTT	CASSWAGAGSNTGELFF
.	.	TRBJ2-3	TRBV10-3	TGTGCCATCAGCCCCCAACCTAGGACCACCGATACGCAGTATTTT	CAISPQPRTTDTQYF
TRBD1	few	TRBJ1-5	TRBV4-2	TGTGCCAGCAGCCATAACAGGGGGAGCAATCAGCCCCAGCATTTT	CASSHNRGSNQPQHF
.	.	TRBJ2-3	TRBV27	TGTGCCAGCAGTTTTTTCCCCACAGATACGCAGTATTTT	CASSFFPTDTQYF
TRBD2	few	TRBJ2-7	TRBV5-6	TGTGCCAGCAGCACAGGACTAGCGGGATTGTACGAGCAGTACTTC	CASSTGLAGLYEQYF
.	.	TRBJ2-2	TRBV2	TGTGCCAGCAGTGATCAGCAGGGGTGGACCGGGGAGCTGTTTTTT	CASSDQQGWTGELFF
TRBD2	.	TRBJ2-1	TRBV9	TGTGCCAGCAGCGTAGTTATTAGCGGGAGATACAATGAGCAGTTCTTC	CASSVVISGRYNEQFF
.	.	TRBJ1-1	TRBV5-1	TGCGCCAGCAGCTTGGTAGTCGGGGGAGGAGCTGAAGCTTTCTTT	CASSLVVGGGAEAFF
.	.	TRBJ2-5	TRBV11-2	TGTGCCAGCAGCTTTGGGCGGCAAGAGACCCAGTACTTC	CASSFGRQETQYF
.	.	TRBJ2-7	TRBV2	TGTGCCAGCAGTGGGCAGGGAGGCTTAGGGGAGCAGTACTTC	CASSGQGGLGEQYF
TRBD2	.	TRBJ2-1	TRBV7-2	TGTGCCAGCAGCTTAGTTTCTCTAGCGGGAGGGTACAATGAGCAGTTCTTC	CASSLVSLAGGYNEQFF
.	.	TRBJ2-4	TRBV19	TGTGCCAGTAGTATCCGGGACCACAAAAACATTCAGTACTTC	CASSIRDHKNIQYF
TRBD1	.	TRBJ1-5	TRBV5-6	TGTGCCAGCAGCTATAGGGGGACAGGGGGCAATCAGCCCCAGCATTTT	CASSYRGTGGNQPQHF
TRBD2	.	TRBJ2-7	TRBV19	TGTGCCAGTAGTGTATTAGCGGGAGGGCCCTACGAGCAGTACTTC	CASSVLAGGPYEQYF
.	.	TRBJ2-7	TRBV6-5	TGTGCCAGCAGACCGAGACCGGACTCCTACGAGCAGTACTTC	CASRPRPDSYEQYF
TRBD1	.	TRBJ2-2	TRBV10-3	TGTGCCATCAGTGAGCCCCGACAGGGGAGTACCGGGGAGCTGTTTTTT	CAISEPRQGSTGELFF
TRBD2	.	TRBJ2-2	TRBV9	TGTGCCAGCAGCCCACAAAGGACTAGCGGGAACACCGGGGAGCTGTTTTTT	CASSPQRTSGNTGELFF
TRBD2	.	TRBJ2-4	TRBV7-9	TGTGCCAGCAGCCCTGGGGGGGTTAGAAACATTCAGTACTTC	CASSPGGVRNIQYF
.	.	TRBJ1-1	TRBV27	TGTGCCAGCAGTTTACGGGGGTCGACTGAAGCTTTCTTT	CASSLRGSTEAFF
.	.	TRBJ2-2	TRBV10-3	TGTGCCATCAGCCAGGGTCCCGGGGAGCTGTTTTTT	CAISQGPGELFF
TRBD2	.	TRBJ2-1	TRBV19	TGTGCCAGTAGTAGAGGGCTAGCGGGACTGGATGAGCAGTTCTTC	CASSRGLAGLDEQFF
TRBD2	.	TRBJ2-2	TRBV5-5	TGTGCCAGCAGCTTTAATTTACTAGCGGGAGTAACTAGCGGGGAGCTGTTTTTT	CASSFNLLAGVTSGELFF
TRBD1	.	TRBJ2-1	TRBV18	TGTGCCAGCTCAGTGACAGGGTTCAACAATGAGCAGTTCTTC	CASSVTGFNNEQFF
TRBD1	.	TRBJ2-7	TRBV7-9	TGTGCCAGCAGCTTAAGTGGACAGGGGGGATACGAGCAGTACTTC	CASSLSGQGGYEQYF
.	once	TRBJ2-7	TRBV18	TGTGCCAGCTCAATCGGGACTGCCGCCTCCTACGAGCAGTACTTC	CASSIGTAASYEQYF
.	.	TRBJ2-5	TRBV7-2	TGTGCCAGCAGCCTTTCACCGGTTGGGGGGGAGACCCAGTACTTC	CASSLSPVGGETQYF
.	.	TRBJ2-2	TRBV23-1	TGCGCCAGCAGTCAAGGGCAGGGTAAGAACACCGGGGAGCTGTTTTTT	CASSQGQGKNTGELFF
.	.	TRBJ2-5	TRBV7-2	TGTGCCAGCAGCTTAGCGGGAGTCCAAGAGACCCAGTACTTC	CASSLAGVQETQYF
TRBD1	few	TRBJ2-7	TRBV7-2	TGTGCCAGCAGCTTAGGGGCAGGGGGCGTCTACGAGCAGTACTTC	CASSLGAGGVYEQYF
TRBD1	.	TRBJ2-7	TRBV6-5	TGTGCCAGCAGGCCTGGGACAGTCACCTACGAGCAGTACTTC	CASRPGTVTYEQYF
.	.	TRBJ2-7	TRBV10-2	TGCGCCAGCAGCACGAGTTCCGTACCCTACGAGCAGTACTTC	CASSTSSVPYEQYF
TRBD1	.	TRBJ1-1	TRBV19	TGTGCCAGTAGTTACCTGGGCAGGGGGTCCACTGAAGCTTTCTTT	CASSYLGRGSTEAFF
.	.	TRBJ2-2	TRBV7-7	TGTGCCAGCAGCTTAGAAACGGGAAACACCGGGGAGCTGTTTTTT	CASSLETGNTGELFF
.	.	TRBJ2-7	TRBV6-6	TGTGCCAGCAGTTCCCCGGGGATGCAGTACTTC	CASSSPGMQYF
.	.	TRBJ1-1	TRBV20-1	TGCAGTGCTAGAGTCGACACTGAAGCTTTCTTT	CSARVDTEAFF
TRBD1	.	TRBJ1-5	TRBV30	TGTGCCTGGAGCGTACAGGGGGATCAGCCCCAGCATTTT	CAWSVQGDQPQHF
.	once	TRBJ2-2	TRBV10-3	TGTGCCATCAGTGAAGAAGGGATCGGGGAGCTGTTTTTT	CAISEEGIGELFF
.	.	TRBJ2-3	TRBV19	TGTGCTACCGGGGGGCGGGAAGGCGGAGATACGCAGTATTTT	CATGGREGGDTQYF
.	.	TRBJ1-2	TRBV19	TGTGCCAGTAGTATAGGGACGTGGCGTGGCTACACCTTC	CASSIGTWRGYTF
.	.	TRBJ2-2	TRBV5-1	TGCGCCAGCAGCCCCTATACGGACAGAACCGGGGAGCTGTTTTTT	CASSPYTDRTGELFF